The 17 T cell receptor beta chains given below trace back to one sample, sequenced in a study of T cells in Graves' hyperthyroidism and ophthalmopathy. Amplified regions were TCR beta CDR3 sequences from RNA transcripts. Using the HTBI primer set, a first-round RT-PCR was run on the TCR CDR3. One entry per CDR3 protein, called by TCRdb with MiXCR from the multiplex PCR reads. The sample lists some 760,000 distinct CDR3 sequences; around 13% were seen once. The sequencing sample was made of blood. These receptors originate from a woman in her late teens or twenties with Graves' hyperthyroidism.

This clonotype was detected a few times. Mismatch with germline at one junction end may stem from a read error. The rearrangement joins TRBV5-5 to TRBJ2-5; 7 bases are shared with TRBD1. This CDR3 has 13 residues. The germline gives CDR1 SGHKS, CDR2 YYEKEE (reference sequence). The CDR3 coding sequence is TGTGCCAGCAGCGCCGGGACAGTCCTTCCCAGTAAGTTC. This codes for CASSAGTVLPSKF.

This clonotype came up many times. The genes are TRBV14 and TRBJ2-5; 11 nucleotides match TRBD2. The germline V gene has CDR1 SGHDN and CDR2 FVKESK. The CDR3 runs to 16 residues. The trim removed 5 bases at V and 2 bases at J, leaving 7 bases unmatched. The CDR3 loop is CASSDQGTSGQETQYF. The CDR3 DNA is TGTGCCAGCAGCGACCAAGGGACTAGCGGACAAGAGACCCAGTACTTC.

J is TRBJ2-5 and V is TRBV5-1; D call uncertain. The V and J ends lost 4 bases and 1 base respectively, with 17 bases between them. Germline V lookup: CDR1 SGHRS, CDR2 YFSETQ. CDR3 length equals 16 residues. The CDR3 loop is CASSLMDGGSQETQYF. The CDR3 region has the DNA TGCGCCAGCAGCCTGATGGACGGTGGCAGCCAAGAGACCCAGTACTTC.

The V and J genes are TRBV4-1 and TRBJ1-5; D remains ambiguous. The CDR3 sequence is 12 residues long. Trimming left V 6 bases short and J 9 bases short, with 12 bases between. The germline V gene encodes CDR1 MGHRA and CDR2 YSYEKL. The CDR3 is CASRGSLGPQHF. DNA for the CDR3: TGCGCCAGCAGGGGCAGCCTCGGGCCCCAGCATTTT.

This clonotype was seen more than once but under ten times. This chain uses TRBV6-9 with TRBJ1-1, with D unresolved. The V gene lost 3 bases and the J gene lost 8 bases, with 13 bases spanning the gap. The CDR3 covers 13 residues. Germline V gene data show CDR1 as MNHGY and CDR2 as SVAAGI. The CDR3 region has the DNA TGTGCCAGCAGTTACCCCCCCCCCGGAGAAGCTTTCTTT. It translates to CASSYPPPGEAFF.

This clonotype was counted ten times or more. This chain links TRBV13 with TRBJ2-1; D might be TRBD2 (6 bases). Germline assignment: CDR1 PRHDT and CDR2 FYEKMQ (reference sequence). The ends were cut back, 2 bases at V and 8 bases at J, with 16 bases in the middle. CDR3 length equals 15 residues. Here the CDR3 reads CASSLSGGISYEQFF. For the CDR3, the DNA is TGTGCCAGCAGCTTATCCGGCGGGATTTCATATGAGCAGTTCTTC.

The sample holds a few counts of this clonotype. The V gene is TRBV6-2 or TRBV6-3, the J gene TRBJ2-7; 8 nucleotides match TRBD2. The germline V gene encodes CDR1 MNHEY and CDR2 SVGEGT. The junction had 14 bases not matched to a gene; V was cut back by 8 bases and J by 2 bases. This CDR3 is 16 amino acids long. The CDR3 bases are TGTGCCAGCGCACTTAGCGTACCAGCGGGAGCCTACGAGCAGTACTTC. Encoded protein: CASALSVPAGAYEQYF.

This clonotype appeared many times. The CDR3 DNA follows: TGCAGCGTTGAAGGCCAACGGGGGGTGGGTGAGCAGTACTTC. It yields the protein CSVEGQRGVGEQYF. This chain joins TRBV29-1 and TRBJ2-7, with 7 bases that match TRBD2. Losses at the gene ends were 1 base for V and 7 bases for J; bases not matched to a gene: 10. Per germline, CDR1 SQVTM and CDR2 ANQGSEA. CDR3 length: 14 residues.

This clonotype was found many times. This chain links TRBV29-1 with TRBJ1-1; 11 nucleotides match TRBD1. V shed 7 bases and J 5 bases; nucleotides not matched to a gene: 6. The CDR3 covers 13 residues. Germline V gene lookup returns CDR1 SQVTM and CDR2 ANQGSEA. The CDR3 DNA is TGCAGCGCAAAAGGGACAGGGGGAACTGAAGCTTTCTTT. This gives the protein CSAKGTGGTEAFF.

This clonotype was detected many times. J is TRBJ2-3 and V is TRBV28; 8 positions agree with TRBD2. Losses at the gene ends were 4 bases for V and 0 bases for J; bases not matched to a gene: 6. The length of the CDR3 is 16 residues. Per germline, CDR1 MDHEN and CDR2 SYDVKM. CDR3 sequence reads: CASSSGGGGSTDTQYF. As DNA, the CDR3 is TGTGCCAGCAGTTCCGGGGGGGGAGGGAGCACAGATACGCAGTATTTT.

In DNA form, the CDR3 reads TGTGCCAGCAGGGAACAGACCAACTCCTACGAGCAGTACTTC. Translation: CASREQTNSYEQYF. The V and J genes are TRBV11-2 and TRBJ2-7; D uncertain. CDR1 SGHAT and CDR2 FQNNGV come from the germline V gene. There are 14 residues in the CDR3. The ends were cut back, 6 bases at V and 0 bases at J, with 12 bases in the middle.

The chain is built from TRBV5-1 and TRBJ2-1; D is uncertain. The CDR3 runs 16 residues. With 4 bases removed from V and 0 bases from J, the gap between germline ends came to 14 bases. Germline lookup yields CDR1 SGHRS and CDR2 YFSETQ. CDR3 amino acids: CASSPLTGISYNEQFF. In DNA form, the CDR3 reads TGCGCCAGCAGCCCGCTTACCGGAATCTCCTACAATGAGCAGTTCTTC.

This clonotype was counted at least ten times. This sequence joins TRBV12-3 or TRBV12-4 and TRBJ1-1; maybe TRBD1 (5 bases). Trimming left V 7 bases short and J 0 bases short, with 12 bases between. The CDR3 has 14 amino acids. The CDR3 DNA is TGTGCCAGCAACCTCCGGGGGGTGAACACTGAAGCTTTCTTT. This encodes CASNLRGVNTEAFF.

There are a few counts of this clonotype. V and J are TRBV29-1 and TRBJ1-3; D may be TRBD1 (5 bases). V lost 5 bases and J 2 bases, leaving 10 bases between the germline ends. CDR1 and CDR2 from the germline V gene are SQVTM and ANQGSEA. The CDR3 runs 13 residues. CDR3 protein: CSVKTGAGNTIYF. In DNA, the CDR3 is TGCAGCGTTAAAACGGGGGCTGGAAACACCATATATTTT.

The CDR3 region is CASSLGLFGRSYEQYF. The CDR3 nucleotides read TGCGCCAGCAGCTTGGGTCTTTTCGGGCGATCCTACGAGCAGTACTTC. The chain couples TRBV5-1 to TRBJ2-7; no clear D. This CDR3 spans 16 amino acids. Germline V gene lookup returns CDR1 SGHRS and CDR2 YFSETQ. V gave up 0 bases and J gave up 1 base, with 14 bases separating them.

The chain employs TRBV9 and TRBJ2-7; the match to TRBD2 covers 9 bases. The CDR3 runs 14 residues. CDR1 is SGDLS, CDR2 YYNGEE, per germline. V shed 3 bases and J 4 bases; nucleotides not matched to a gene: 5. CDR3 sequence: CASSEGGRAYEQYF. CDR3 DNA: TGTGCCAGCAGCGAGGGCGGGAGGGCTTACGAGCAGTACTTC.

The table lists this clonotype with many counts. This chain joins TRBV6-1 and TRBJ2-7; 11 bases are shared with TRBD2. CDR1 and CDR2 from the germline V gene are MNHNS and SASEGT. There are 15 residues in the CDR3. V shed 6 bases and J 0 bases; nucleotides not matched to a gene: 4. The chain's CDR3 is CASRGLAVSSYEQYF. Here the CDR3 DNA reads TGTGCCAGCAGGGGACTAGCGGTTAGCTCCTACGAGCAGTACTTC.